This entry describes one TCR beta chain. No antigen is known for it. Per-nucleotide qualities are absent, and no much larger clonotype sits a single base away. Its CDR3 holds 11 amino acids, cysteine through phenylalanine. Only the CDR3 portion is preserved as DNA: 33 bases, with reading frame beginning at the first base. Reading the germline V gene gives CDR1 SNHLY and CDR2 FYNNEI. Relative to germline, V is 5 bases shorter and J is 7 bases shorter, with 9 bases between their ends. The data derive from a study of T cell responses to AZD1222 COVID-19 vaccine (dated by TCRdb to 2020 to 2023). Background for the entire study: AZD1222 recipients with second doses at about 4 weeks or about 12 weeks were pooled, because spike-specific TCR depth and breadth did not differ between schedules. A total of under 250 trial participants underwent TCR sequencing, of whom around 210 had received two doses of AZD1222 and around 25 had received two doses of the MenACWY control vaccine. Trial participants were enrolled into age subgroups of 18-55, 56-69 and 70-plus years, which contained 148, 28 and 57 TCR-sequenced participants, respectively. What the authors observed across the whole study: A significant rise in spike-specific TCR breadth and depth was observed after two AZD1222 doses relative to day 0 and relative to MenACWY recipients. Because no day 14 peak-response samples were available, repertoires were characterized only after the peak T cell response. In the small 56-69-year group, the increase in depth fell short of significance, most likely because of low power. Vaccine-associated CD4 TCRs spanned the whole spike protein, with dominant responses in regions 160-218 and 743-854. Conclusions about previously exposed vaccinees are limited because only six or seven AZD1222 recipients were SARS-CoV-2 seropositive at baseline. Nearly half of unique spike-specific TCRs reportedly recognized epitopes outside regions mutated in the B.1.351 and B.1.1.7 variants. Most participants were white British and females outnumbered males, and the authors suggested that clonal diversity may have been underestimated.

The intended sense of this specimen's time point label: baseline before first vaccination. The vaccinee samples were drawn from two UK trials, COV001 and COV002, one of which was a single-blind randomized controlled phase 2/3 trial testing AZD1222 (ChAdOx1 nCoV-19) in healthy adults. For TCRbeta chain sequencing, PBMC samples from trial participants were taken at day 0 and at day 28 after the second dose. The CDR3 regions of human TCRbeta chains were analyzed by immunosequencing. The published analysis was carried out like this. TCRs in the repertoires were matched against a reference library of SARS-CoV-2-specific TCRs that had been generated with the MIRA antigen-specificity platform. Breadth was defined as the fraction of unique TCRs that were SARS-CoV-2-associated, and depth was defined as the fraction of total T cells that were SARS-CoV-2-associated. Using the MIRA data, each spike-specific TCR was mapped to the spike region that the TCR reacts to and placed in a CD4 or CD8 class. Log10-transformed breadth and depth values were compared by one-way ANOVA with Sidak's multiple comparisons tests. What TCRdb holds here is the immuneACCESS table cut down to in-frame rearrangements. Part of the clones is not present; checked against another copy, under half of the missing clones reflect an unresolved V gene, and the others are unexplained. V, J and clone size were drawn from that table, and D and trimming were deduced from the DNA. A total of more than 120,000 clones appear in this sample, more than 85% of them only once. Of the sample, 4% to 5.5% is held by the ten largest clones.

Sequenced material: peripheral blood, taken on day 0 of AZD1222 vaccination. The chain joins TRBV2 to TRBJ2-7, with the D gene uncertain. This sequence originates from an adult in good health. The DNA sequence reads TGTGCCAGCAGTTTATTGGGGGAGCAGTACTTC. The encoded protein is CASSLLGEQYF.